This T cell receptor (beta chain) emerged from a study of blood T cell repertoires in COVID-19 (dated by TCRdb to about 2020). Study-level background: Collaborator samples came from the United States, Italy and Spain and covered acute and convalescent phases of COVID-19. The prospective study material was composed of cDNA or gDNA derived from T cells, B-cell-depleted T cells, or PBMCs. Subjects who had been exposed to COVID-19, were actively infected with it, or had recovered from it provided the deeply sampled blood TCRbeta repertoires that made up the dataset. The repertoires were released in a freely available public database meant as a resource for research on the immune response to SARS-CoV-2. Samples were obtained from the ongoing ImmuneRACE study (first 160 participants) and from about 1,300 subjects provided by 6 global collaborators. Nearly every sample came with metadata listing a de-identified subject ID, COVID-19 status, age in years and sex. Where available, HLA class I and class II types were taken from metadata supplied by the sample provider and were not determined by assay-based typing.

Each collaborating institution followed its own protocols to collect whole blood in K2EDTA tubes. Collaborator samples were shipped for TCRbeta analysis as frozen whole blood, isolated PBMCs, or DNA extracted from either sample type. Findings and caveats that apply to the study as a whole: The amount of clinical and demographic metadata varied by source and participant and was provided uncurated.

Points on this clone: This receptor's antigen is unknown. No much larger clone exists at a distance of one base, and base qualities are not known.

The immunoSEQ Assay, a bias-controlled multiplex PCR, was used to amplify TCRbeta CDR3 regions from genomic DNA. The paper's processing steps were these. Nucleated cell counts per sample were estimated from amplification of reference gene primers within the assay. To quantify the absolute abundance of each unique TCRbeta CDR3 rearrangement, sequence reads were collapsed and filtered. For each sample, productive Simpson clonality was calculated as the square root of Simpson's diversity index over productive rearrangements. TCRdb provides this immuneACCESS table in a form limited to in-frame rearrangements. Some clones are lacking; in checked studies, under half of them reflect an unresolved V gene, and why the rest are absent is not known. V and J calls and clone size follow that table, whereas D and trimming were derived from the DNA. For this sample there are about 130,000 clones; about 84% appear just once. The ten largest clones capture approximately 5.3% of the sample.

V is cut by 3 bases and J by 0 bases, and the space between the germline ends is 8 bases. The CDR3 measures 14 amino acids from cysteine to phenylalanine. Left in the record is the CDR3 DNA by itself, 42 bases read in frame from the first base. CDR1 MDHEN and CDR2 SYDVKM were looked up in the germline V gene. This chain is built from TRBV28 and TRBJ1-1; no D gene can be assigned with confidence. The sequencing sample was made of peripheral blood. This sequence originates from a human donor in a cohort sampled during active COVID-19. The CDR3 region: CASSFSALNTEAFF. The DNA sequence is as follows: TGTGCCAGCAGTTTCAGCGCCTTGAACACTGAAGCTTTCTTT.